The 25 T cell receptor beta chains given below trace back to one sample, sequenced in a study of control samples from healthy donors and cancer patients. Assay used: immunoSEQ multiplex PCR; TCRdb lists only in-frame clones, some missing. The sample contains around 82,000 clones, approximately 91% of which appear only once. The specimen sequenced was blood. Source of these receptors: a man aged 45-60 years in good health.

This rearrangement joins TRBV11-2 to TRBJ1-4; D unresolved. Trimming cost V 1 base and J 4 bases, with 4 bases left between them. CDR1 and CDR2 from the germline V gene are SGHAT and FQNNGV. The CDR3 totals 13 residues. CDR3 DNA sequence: TGTGCCAGCAGCTTAGGTGTTAATGAAAAACTGTTTTTT. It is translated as CASSLGVNEKLFF.

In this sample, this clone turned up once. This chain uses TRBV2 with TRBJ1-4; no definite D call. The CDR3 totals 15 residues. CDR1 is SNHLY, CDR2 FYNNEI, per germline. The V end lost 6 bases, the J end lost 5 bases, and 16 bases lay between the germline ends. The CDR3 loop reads CASSGSTGRNEKLFF. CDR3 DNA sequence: TGTGCCAGCAGCGGATCCACCGGGCGAAATGAAAAACTGTTTTTT.

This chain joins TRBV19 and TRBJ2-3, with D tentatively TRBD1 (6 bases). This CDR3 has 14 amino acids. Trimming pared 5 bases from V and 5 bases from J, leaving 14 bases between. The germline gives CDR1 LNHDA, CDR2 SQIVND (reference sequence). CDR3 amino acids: CASSRTVLGDTQYF. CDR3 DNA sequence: TGTGCCAGTAGTCGGACAGTACTCGGAGATACGCAGTATTTT.

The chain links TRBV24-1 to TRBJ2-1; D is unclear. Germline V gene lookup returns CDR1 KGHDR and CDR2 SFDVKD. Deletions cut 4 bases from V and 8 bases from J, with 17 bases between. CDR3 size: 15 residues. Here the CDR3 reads CATSDSPDLRHEQFF. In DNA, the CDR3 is TGTGCCACCAGTGACTCCCCTGACCTCCGCCATGAGCAGTTCTTC.

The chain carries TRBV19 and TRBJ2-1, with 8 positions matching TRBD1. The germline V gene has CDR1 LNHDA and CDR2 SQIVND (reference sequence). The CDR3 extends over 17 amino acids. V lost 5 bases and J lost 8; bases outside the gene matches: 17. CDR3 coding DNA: TGTGCCAGTAGTTTCGACTCCAGGGGGCCCCCCAATGATGAGCAGTTCTTC. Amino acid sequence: CASSFDSRGPPNDEQFF.

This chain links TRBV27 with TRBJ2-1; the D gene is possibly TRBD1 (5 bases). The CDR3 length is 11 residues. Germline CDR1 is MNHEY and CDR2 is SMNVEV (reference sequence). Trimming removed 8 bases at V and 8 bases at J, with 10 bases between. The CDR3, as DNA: TGTGCCAGCGGGGCAAGGCATGAGCAGTTCTTC. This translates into CASGARHEQFF.

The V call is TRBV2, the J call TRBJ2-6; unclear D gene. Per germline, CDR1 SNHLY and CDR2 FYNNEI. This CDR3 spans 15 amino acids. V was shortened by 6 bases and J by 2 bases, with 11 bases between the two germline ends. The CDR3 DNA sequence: TGTGCCAGCAGCAACGCCCCCCCTGGGGCCAACGTCCTGACTTTC. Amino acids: CASSNAPPGANVLTF.

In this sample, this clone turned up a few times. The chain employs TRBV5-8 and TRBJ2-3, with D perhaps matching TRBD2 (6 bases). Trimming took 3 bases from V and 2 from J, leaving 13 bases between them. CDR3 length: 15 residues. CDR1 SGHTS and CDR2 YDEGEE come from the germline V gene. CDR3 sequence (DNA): TGTGCCAGCAGCTGGGGGACTTGGGTCACAGATACGCAGTATTTT. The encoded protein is CASSWGTWVTDTQYF.

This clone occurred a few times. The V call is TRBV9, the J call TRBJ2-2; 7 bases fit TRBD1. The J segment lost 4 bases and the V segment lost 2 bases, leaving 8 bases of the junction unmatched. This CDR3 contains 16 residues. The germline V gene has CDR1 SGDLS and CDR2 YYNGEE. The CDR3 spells CASSVGTDYFTGELFF. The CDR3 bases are TGTGCCAGCAGCGTCGGGACAGATTACTTCACCGGGGAGCTGTTTTTT.

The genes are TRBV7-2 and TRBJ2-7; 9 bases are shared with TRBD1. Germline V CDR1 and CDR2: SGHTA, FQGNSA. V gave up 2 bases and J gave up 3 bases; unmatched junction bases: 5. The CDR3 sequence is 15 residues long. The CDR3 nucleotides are TGTGCCAGCAGCTTACAACAGGGGGCGGACTACGAGCAGTACTTC. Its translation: CASSLQQGADYEQYF.

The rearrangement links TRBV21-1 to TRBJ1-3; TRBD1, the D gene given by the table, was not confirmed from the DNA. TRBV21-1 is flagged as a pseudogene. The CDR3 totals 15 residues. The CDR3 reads CASSKSDRHGNTIYF. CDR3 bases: TGTGCCAGCAGCAAATCGGACAGGCACGGAAACACCATATATTTT.

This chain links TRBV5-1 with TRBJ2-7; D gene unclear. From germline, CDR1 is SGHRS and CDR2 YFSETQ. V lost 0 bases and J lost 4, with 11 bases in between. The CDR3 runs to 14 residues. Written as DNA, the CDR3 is TGCGCCAGCAGCTTGGGAGCCATCGGGTACGAGCAGTACTTC. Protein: CASSLGAIGYEQYF.

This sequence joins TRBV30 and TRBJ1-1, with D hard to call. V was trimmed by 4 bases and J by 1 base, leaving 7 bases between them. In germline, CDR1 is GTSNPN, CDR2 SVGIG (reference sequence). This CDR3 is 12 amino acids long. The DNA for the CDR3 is TGTGCCTGGAAAGATTCGAACACTGAAGCTTTCTTT. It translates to CAWKDSNTEAFF.

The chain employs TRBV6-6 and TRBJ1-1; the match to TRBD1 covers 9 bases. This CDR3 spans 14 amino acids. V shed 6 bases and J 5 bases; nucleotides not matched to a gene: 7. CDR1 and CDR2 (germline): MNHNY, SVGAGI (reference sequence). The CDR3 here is CASRIDRGGTEAFF. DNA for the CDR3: TGTGCCAGCAGAATCGACAGGGGGGGGACTGAAGCTTTCTTT.

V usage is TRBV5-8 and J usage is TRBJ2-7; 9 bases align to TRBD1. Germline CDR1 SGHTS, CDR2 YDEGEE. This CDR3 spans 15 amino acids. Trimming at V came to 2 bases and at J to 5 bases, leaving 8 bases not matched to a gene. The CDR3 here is CASSFLGQGLNEQYF. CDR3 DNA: TGTGCCAGCAGCTTTTTAGGACAGGGGCTCAACGAGCAGTACTTC.

The CDR3 loop reads CASSTPPTDTQYF. The CDR3 DNA reads as TGTGCCAGCAGCACCCCCCCCACAGATACGCAGTATTTT. The gene calls are TRBV7-3 and TRBJ2-3; D not resolved. The CDR3 loop spans 13 amino acids. V shed 5 bases and J shed 2 bases, with 8 bases lying between them. Germline assignment: CDR1 SGHTA and CDR2 FQGTGA.

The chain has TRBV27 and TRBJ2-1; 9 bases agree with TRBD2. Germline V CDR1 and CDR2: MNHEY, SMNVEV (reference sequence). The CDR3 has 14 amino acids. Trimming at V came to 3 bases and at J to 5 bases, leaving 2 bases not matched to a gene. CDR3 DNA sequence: TGTGCCAGCAGTTTGGCGGGGGGGCACAATGAGCAGTTCTTC. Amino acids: CASSLAGGHNEQFF.

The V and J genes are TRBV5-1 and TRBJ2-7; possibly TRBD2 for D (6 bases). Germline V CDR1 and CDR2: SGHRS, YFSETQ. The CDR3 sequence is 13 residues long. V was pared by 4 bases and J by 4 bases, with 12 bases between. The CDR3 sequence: CASSPSGAYEQYF. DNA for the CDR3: TGCGCCAGCAGCCCTTCGGGAGCATACGAGCAGTACTTC.

CDR3 DNA: TGTGCCAGCAGTACAGAACAGGGGCTAAACTACGAGCAGTACTTC. It yields the protein CASSTEQGLNYEQYF. This chain links TRBV27 with TRBJ2-7, with 7 bases that match TRBD1. The CDR3 is 15 residues long. Germline CDR1 is MNHEY and CDR2 is SMNVEV (reference sequence). V gave up 5 bases and J gave up 3 bases; unmatched junction bases: 10.

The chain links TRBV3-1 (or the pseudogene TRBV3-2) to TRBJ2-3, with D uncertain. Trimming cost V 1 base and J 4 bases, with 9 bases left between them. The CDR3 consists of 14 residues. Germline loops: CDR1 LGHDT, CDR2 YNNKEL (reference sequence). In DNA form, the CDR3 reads TGTGCCAGCAGCCAAGGGACCTGGGCAGATACGCAGTATTTT. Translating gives CASSQGTWADTQYF.

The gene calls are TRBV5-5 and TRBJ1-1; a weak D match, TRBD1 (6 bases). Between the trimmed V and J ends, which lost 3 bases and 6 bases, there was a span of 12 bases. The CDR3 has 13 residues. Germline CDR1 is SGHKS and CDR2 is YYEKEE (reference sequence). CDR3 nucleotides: TGTGCCAGCAGCTGGGGGCGGACCGCTGAAGCTTTCTTT. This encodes CASSWGRTAEAFF.

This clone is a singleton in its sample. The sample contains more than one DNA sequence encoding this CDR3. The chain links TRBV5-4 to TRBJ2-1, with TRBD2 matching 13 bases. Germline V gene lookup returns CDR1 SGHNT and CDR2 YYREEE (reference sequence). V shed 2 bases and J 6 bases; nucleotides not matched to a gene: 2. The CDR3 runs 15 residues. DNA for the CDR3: TGTGCCAGCAGCTTAACTAGCGGGGGGGCCAATGAGCAGTTCTTC. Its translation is CASSLTSGGANEQFF.

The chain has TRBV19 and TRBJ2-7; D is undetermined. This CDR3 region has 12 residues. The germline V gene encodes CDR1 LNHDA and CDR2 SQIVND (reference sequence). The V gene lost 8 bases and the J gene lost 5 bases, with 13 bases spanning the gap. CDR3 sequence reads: CASSGSVHEQYF. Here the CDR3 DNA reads TGTGCCAGTTCTGGGTCGGTCCACGAGCAGTACTTC. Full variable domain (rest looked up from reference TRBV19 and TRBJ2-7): DGGITQSPKYLFRKEGQNVTLSCEQNLNHDAMYWYRQDPGQGLRLIYYSQIVNDFQKGDIAEGYSVSREKKESFPLTVTSAQKNPTAFYLCASSGSVHEQYFGPGTRLTVT.

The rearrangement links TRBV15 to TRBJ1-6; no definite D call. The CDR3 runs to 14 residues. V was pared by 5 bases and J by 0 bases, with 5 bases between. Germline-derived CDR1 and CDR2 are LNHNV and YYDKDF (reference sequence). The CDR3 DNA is TGTGCCACCAGCCTTGACTCCTATAATTCACCCCTCCACTTT. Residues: CATSLDSYNSPLHF. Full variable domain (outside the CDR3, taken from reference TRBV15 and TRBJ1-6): DAMVIQNPRYQVTQFGKPVTLSCSQTLNHNVMYWYQQKSSQAPKLLFHYYDKDFNNEADTPDNFQSRRPNTSFCFLDIRSPGLGDTAMYLCATSLDSYNSPLHFGNGTRLTVT.

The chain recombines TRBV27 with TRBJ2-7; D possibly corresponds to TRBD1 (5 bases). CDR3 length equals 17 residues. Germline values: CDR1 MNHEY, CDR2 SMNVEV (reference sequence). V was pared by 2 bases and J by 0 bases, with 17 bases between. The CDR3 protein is CASSLLLPRGISYEQYF. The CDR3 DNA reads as TGTGCCAGCAGTTTACTATTGCCAAGGGGCATCTCCTACGAGCAGTACTTC.